These 26 T cell receptor beta chains were all obtained from the same sample, sequenced in a study of T-cell reconstitution after alpha-beta-depleted transplantation in children. Molecular barcoding with unique molecular identifiers was used for the TCRbeta library. TCRdb independently ran MiXCR on the PCR reads; one entry per CDR3 protein. The sample comprises about 72,000 distinct CDR3 sequences, about 7% of which are singletons, and around 2.6% rests with the top ten. Material: PBMCs from the stem cell graft donor, obtained from the stem cell graft. The receptors derive from a human donor who donated a stem cell graft to a child with acute lymphoblastic leukemia.

This clonotype was picked up many times. As DNA, the CDR3 is TGTGCCAGCAGCCCTGACAGGGCGTGGGGGCCCCAGCATTTT. Protein sequence: CASSPDRAWGPQHF. The J gene is TRBJ1-5, the V gene TRBV7-2, with 7 bases that match TRBD1. The V gene end was trimmed by 5 bases and the J gene end by 9 bases; junction bases not matched to a gene: 10. Germline CDR1 reads SGHTA; CDR2 reads FQGNSA. This CDR3 region has 14 residues.

The genes are TRBV3-1 and TRBJ2-7, with a weak D call TRBD2 (7 bases). V was trimmed by 4 bases and J by 7 bases, leaving 14 bases between them. Germline values: CDR1 LGHDT, CDR2 YNNKEL (reference sequence). The CDR3 is 13 residues long. CDR3 sequence (DNA): TGTGCCAGCAGCCGCAAGGAGGGGGGGGAGCAGTACTTC. This encodes CASSRKEGGEQYF.

This clonotype was observed many times. The chain is built from TRBV20-1 and TRBJ1-5; D gene unclear. CDR1 is DFQATT, CDR2 SNEGSKA, per germline (reference sequence). Trimming took 6 bases from V and 3 from J, leaving 15 bases between them. CDR3 length equals 14 residues. CDR3 bases: TGCAGTGCCCGAGCCCCAGGTTCCAATCAGCCCCAGCATTTT. This codes for CSARAPGSNQPQHF.

This clonotype was counted many times. One end of the junction does not line up with germline, which may come from a read error. This rearrangement joins TRBV5-1 to TRBJ2-4; D possibly matches TRBD1 or TRBD2 (5 bases each). Germline-derived CDR1 and CDR2 are SGHRS and YFSETQ. The CDR3 spans 16 residues. This CDR3 reads CVSRLHEGTDKNIQYF. CDR3 in DNA: TGCGTCAGCAGACTTCACGAAGGGACGGACAAAAACATTCAGTACTTC.

This clonotype was observed a few times. The rearrangement uses TRBV7-2 and TRBJ2-3, with 7 bases identical to TRBD2. V was clipped by 3 bases and J by 6 bases; unmatched bases: 12. The CDR3 is made up of 16 amino acids. Germline V gives CDR1 SGHTA, CDR2 FQGNSA. In DNA, the CDR3 is TGTGCCAGCAGCTTCCAGCTAATATGGGGGGGGGATACGCAGTATTTT. Translating it yields CASSFQLIWGGDTQYF.

This clonotype was detected only a few times. The chain couples TRBV6-2 or TRBV6-3 to TRBJ2-3; 8 bases agree with TRBD2. The CDR3 extends over 15 amino acids. Germline loops: CDR1 MNHEY, CDR2 SVGEGT. V trimming: 5 bases; J trimming: 1 base; junction bases outside the gene matches: 5. As DNA, the CDR3 is TGTGCCAGCAGTCACCAGCGGGAGCGCACAGATACGCAGTATTTT. Translating gives CASSHQRERTDTQYF.

Ten or more counts support this clonotype. The chain couples TRBV6-5 to TRBJ2-5, with 8 bases aligning to TRBD2. The CDR3 runs to 15 residues. Germline assignment: CDR1 MNHEY and CDR2 SVGAGI. Trimming took 2 bases from V and 5 from J; bases not matched to a gene: 7. In DNA form, the CDR3 reads TGTGCCAGCAGTTACAGGCTAGCGGGTAGCGAGACCCAGTACTTC. Protein: CASSYRLAGSETQYF.

This clonotype has at least ten counts. The chain employs TRBV5-1 and TRBJ2-7; TRBD1 might be the D (5 bases). V lost 2 bases and J lost 2, with 11 bases in between. Germline V gene data show CDR1 as SGHRS and CDR2 as YFSETQ. The CDR3 loop spans 14 amino acids. CDR3 coding DNA: TGCGCCAGCAGCTTCGGTAGGGGCGCCTACGAGCAGTACTTC. Translated: CASSFGRGAYEQYF.

This clonotype has a count of ten or more. CDR3 region: CASSLSEGGEFENIQYF. The CDR3 DNA follows: TGTGCCAGCAGTTTATCGGAGGGTGGGGAATTTGAAAACATTCAGTACTTC. The chain recombines TRBV27 with TRBJ2-4; tentative D call: TRBD2 (6 bases). The V end was cut by 0 bases, the J end by 5 bases, with 17 bases between. The germline CDR1 and CDR2 sequences are MNHEY and SMNVEV (reference sequence). This CDR3 is built from 17 residues.

This clonotype was picked up many times. The rearrangement joins TRBV20-1 to TRBJ2-1; D is possibly TRBD2 (5 bases). The CDR3 length is 15 residues. V lost 6 bases, J lost 3 bases, and 18 bases lay in between. Germline CDR1 reads DFQATT; CDR2 reads SNEGSKA (reference sequence). CDR3 bases: TGCAGTGCCTCTCGGTTGGAGGTTGGCTACAATGAGCAGTTCTTC. Translation: CSASRLEVGYNEQFF.

This clonotype appeared many times. The chain has TRBV6-2 or TRBV6-3 and TRBJ2-3; 7 bases are shared with TRBD2. From germline, CDR1 is MNHEY and CDR2 SVGEGT. This CDR3 has 14 residues. J was trimmed by 6 bases and V by 7 bases; bases with no gene match: 10. The CDR3 loop reads CASTSRMGGDTQYF. The CDR3 bases are TGTGCCAGCACCTCCCGAATGGGGGGGGATACGCAGTATTTT.

Ten or more counts support this clonotype. The rearrangement links TRBV5-5 to TRBJ2-1; TRBD2 agrees at 15 bases. CDR1 is SGHKS, CDR2 YYEKEE, per germline (reference sequence). The CDR3 totals 17 residues. V dropped 3 bases and J dropped 7; count of bases not matched to a gene: 8. The CDR3 sequence is CASSSGLAGGGGNEQFF. For the CDR3, the DNA is TGTGCCAGCAGCTCCGGACTAGCGGGAGGGGGAGGGAATGAGCAGTTCTTC. The variable domain in full, completed from reference TRBV5-5 and TRBJ2-1, reads DAGVTQSPTHLIKTRGQQVTLRCSPISGHKSVSWYQQVLGQGPQFIFQYYEKEERGRGNFPDRFSARQFPNYSSELNVNALLLGDSALYLCASSSGLAGGGGNEQFFGPGTRLTVL.

This clonotype has ten or more counts. The chain uses TRBV4-2 and TRBJ2-1; D is uncertain. There are 16 residues in the CDR3. In germline, CDR1 is LGHNA, CDR2 YNFKEQ. V lost 0 bases and J 1 base, leaving 10 bases between the germline ends. The CDR3 reads CASSQDLGVSYNEQFF. The CDR3 DNA reads as TGTGCCAGCAGCCAAGATCTGGGCGTTTCCTACAATGAGCAGTTCTTC.

This clonotype was counted between two and nine times. This rearrangement joins TRBV6-2 or TRBV6-3 to TRBJ1-2; TRBD1 might be the D (6 bases). The CDR3 consists of 15 residues. Germline CDR1 and CDR2: MNHEY and SVGEGT. With 7 bases removed from V and 5 bases from J, the gap between germline ends came to 20 bases. The CDR3 nucleotides read TGTGCCAGCAAGCGCCCGGGACATCCAATATATGGCTACACCTTC. Residues: CASKRPGHPIYGYTF.

This clonotype was picked up many times. This chain uses TRBV7-8 with TRBJ1-1; D not resolved. This CDR3 comprises 12 residues. Trimming took off 8 bases at V and 0 bases at J, with 7 bases between the two ends. The germline gives CDR1 SGHVS, CDR2 FQNEAQ. CDR3 region: CASGRMNTEAFF. The CDR3 DNA reads TGTGCCAGCGGGAGGATGAACACTGAAGCTTTCTTT.

This clonotype appeared many times. This sequence joins TRBV5-5 and TRBJ2-2; 11 bases fit TRBD2. Germline assignment: CDR1 SGHKS and CDR2 YYEKEE (reference sequence). The CDR3 has 17 amino acids. After removal of 4 bases from V and 2 bases from J, the junction contained 7 bases not matched to a gene. The CDR3 nucleotides read TGTGCCAGCAGCCATCCCGGGACTAGCGGTAACACCGGGGAGCTGTTTTTT. It translates to CASSHPGTSGNTGELFF. The full variable domain, completed using reference TRBV5-5 and TRBJ2-2, is DAGVTQSPTHLIKTRGQQVTLRCSPISGHKSVSWYQQVLGQGPQFIFQYYEKEERGRGNFPDRFSARQFPNYSSELNVNALLLGDSALYLCASSHPGTSGNTGELFFGEGSRLTVL.

The V call is TRBV25-1, the J call TRBJ1-5; D is ambiguous. Germline assignment: CDR1 MGHDK and CDR2 SYGVNS. Trimming removed 10 bases at V and 0 bases at J, with 16 bases between. There are 15 residues in the CDR3. The CDR3 sequence: CATFNGLSSNQPQHF. CDR3 in DNA: TGTGCCACCTTTAATGGACTCAGTAGCAATCAGCCCCAGCATTTT.

The rearrangement links TRBV4-3 to TRBJ2-2, with 10 bases fitting TRBD1. The germline V gene has CDR1 LGHNA and CDR2 YSLEER. CDR3 length: 16 residues. The V gene end was trimmed by 3 bases and the J gene end by 6 bases; junction bases not matched to a gene: 7. As DNA, the CDR3 is TGCGCCAGCAGCCAGGCGGGACAGGGGCATGCCGGGGAGCTGTTTTTT. This gives the protein CASSQAGQGHAGELFF.

The chain joins TRBV19 to TRBJ1-1; perhaps TRBD1 as D (6 bases). Between the trimmed V and J ends, which lost 10 bases and 6 bases, there was a span of 24 bases. Germline V CDR1 and CDR2: LNHDA, SQIVND (reference sequence). The CDR3 contains 15 residues. In DNA, the CDR3 is TGTGCCACCGCGGTGGGAGGGGGGTTTAAGGCTGAAGCTTTCTTT. It is translated as CATAVGGGFKAEAFF.

This clonotype was observed at least ten times. The genes are TRBV15 and TRBJ2-3, with TRBD1 identical over 9 bases. J lost 4 bases, V lost 0 bases, and 5 bases had no gene match. Germline CDR1 is LNHNV and CDR2 is YYDKDF (reference sequence). CDR3 length: 16 amino acids. The CDR3, as DNA: TGTGCCACCAGCAGAGATCGCGGGACAGGGCCAGATACGCAGTATTTT. Protein: CATSRDRGTGPDTQYF.

This clonotype was recorded a few times. This chain joins TRBV24-1 and TRBJ1-1; unclear D gene. The V and J ends lost 7 bases and 0 bases respectively, with 8 bases between them. Germline CDR1 is KGHDR and CDR2 is SFDVKD. The CDR3 is made up of 13 amino acids. CDR3 protein: CATRGAMNTEAFF. The CDR3, as DNA: TGTGCCACCAGGGGAGCCATGAACACTGAAGCTTTCTTT.

In its sample, this clonotype was seen many times. The CDR3 DNA reads as TGTGCCAGCAATTATGGGTCAGATACGCAGTATTTT. Translating it yields CASNYGSDTQYF. This rearrangement joins TRBV25-1 to TRBJ2-3; D is ambiguous. Per germline, CDR1 MGHDK and CDR2 SYGVNS. The CDR3 sequence is 12 residues long. Trimming took off 7 bases at V and 4 bases at J, with 9 bases between the two ends. Based on the CDR3 plus reference TRBV25-1 and TRBJ2-3, the full variable domain is EADIYQTPRYLVIGTGKKITLECSQTMGHDKMYWYQQDPGMELHLIHYSYGVNSTEKGDLSSESTVSRIRTEHFPLTLESARPSHTSQYLCASNYGSDTQYFGPGTRLTVL.

This clonotype was seen a handful of times. The rearrangement links TRBV20-1 to TRBJ1-1, with D unresolved. This CDR3 is built from 12 residues. From germline, CDR1 is DFQATT and CDR2 SNEGSKA (reference sequence). Trimming took 6 bases from V and 2 from J, leaving 10 bases between them. The CDR3 bases are TGCAGTGCCAAGAAGGGCAACACTGAAGCTTTCTTT. It yields the protein CSAKKGNTEAFF.

This chain joins TRBV7-6 and TRBJ2-3; D perhaps matches TRBD1 (6 bases). The V and J ends lost 0 bases and 0 bases respectively, with 13 bases between them. Looked up from germline, CDR1 is SGHVS and CDR2 is FNYEAQ. This CDR3 is built from 17 residues. The CDR3 sequence: CASSLATGTPSTDTQYF. The CDR3 region has the DNA TGTGCCAGCAGCTTAGCTACCGGGACACCTAGCACAGATACGCAGTATTTT.

Many counts were recorded for this clonotype. V gene TRBV11-3 combines with J gene TRBJ2-2, with D unresolved. The CDR3 has 16 residues. The germline V gene has CDR1 SGHNT and CDR2 YENEEA. V was pared by 1 base and J by 6 bases, with 15 bases between. Written as DNA, the CDR3 is TGTGCCAGCAGCTTAGTCAGCGACACCGCGGCCGGGGAGCTGTTTTTT. Its translation: CASSLVSDTAAGELFF. Variable domain in full (rest from reference TRBV11-3 and TRBJ2-2): EAGVVQSPRYKIIEKKQPVAFWCNPISGHNTLYWYLQNLGQGPELLIRYENEEAVDDSQLPKDRFSAERLKGVDSTLKIQPAELGDSAVYLCASSLVSDTAAGELFFGEGSRLTVL.

This clonotype showed up just a few times. The V gene is TRBV6-1, the J gene TRBJ2-1; TRBD1 matches 12 bases. Trimming at V came to 4 bases and at J to 2 bases, leaving 3 bases not matched to a gene. This CDR3 comprises 16 residues. Germline V gene lookup returns CDR1 MNHNS and CDR2 SASEGT. Here the CDR3 reads CASSAGTGGAYNEQFF. For the CDR3, the DNA is TGTGCCAGCAGTGCCGGGACAGGGGGCGCCTACAATGAGCAGTTCTTC.